Shown below are 26 T cell receptor beta chains from a single sample sequenced in a study of T-cell reconstitution after alpha-beta-depleted transplantation in children. A TCRbeta library incorporating unique molecular identifiers was prepared. TCRdb re-called the PCR reads through MiXCR, storing one row per CDR3 protein. The sample holds about 610,000 distinct CDR3 sequences; about 11% are singletons and the top ten take about 4.2%. Sequencing was performed on PBMCs from the stem cell graft donor, taken from the stem cell graft. All receptors derive from a human donor who donated a stem cell graft to a child with acute myeloid leukemia.

This clonotype was counted between two and nine times. The chain has TRBV18 and TRBJ1-1; D is undetermined. CDR3 size: 11 residues. V shed 2 bases and J shed 11 bases, with 9 bases lying between them. Germline values: CDR1 KGHSH, CDR2 LQKENI. This CDR3 reads CASSPKEEAFF. The CDR3 DNA reads as TGTGCCAGCTCACCAAAGGAGGAGGCTTTCTTT. Full variable domain (missing parts from reference TRBV18 and TRBJ1-1): NAGVMQNPRHLVRRRGQEARLRCSPMKGHSHVYWYRQLPEEGLKFMVYLQKENIIDESGMPKERFSAEFPKEGPSILRIQQVVRGDSAAYFCASSPKEEAFFGQGTRLTVV.

This clonotype was observed many times. The chain combines TRBV9 with TRBJ2-3; possibly TRBD2 for D (7 bases). Trimming stripped 0 bases from V and 1 base from J, with 12 bases between. From germline, CDR1 is SGDLS and CDR2 YYNGEE. CDR3 size: 16 residues. The CDR3 is CASSVGRGAGTDTQYF. Written as DNA, the CDR3 is TGTGCCAGCAGCGTAGGTCGGGGGGCCGGCACAGATACGCAGTATTTT.

The genes are TRBV11-2 and TRBJ1-6; 12 bases are a match to TRBD1. The CDR3 loop spans 17 amino acids. From germline, CDR1 is SGHAT and CDR2 FQNNGV. The V gene end was trimmed by 5 bases and the J gene end by 9 bases; junction bases not matched to a gene: 11. CDR3 sequence: CASSPGTGGRIGSPLHF. The CDR3 DNA is TGTGCCAGCAGCCCCGGGACAGGGGGCCGAATTGGTTCACCCCTCCACTTT.

This clonotype showed up just a few times. The CDR3, as DNA: TGCAGTGCTCGGGGGATCGATGGCTACACCTTC. Its protein is CSARGIDGYTF. The rearrangement links TRBV20-1 to TRBJ1-2; tentatively, D is TRBD1 (5 bases). Germline loops: CDR1 DFQATT, CDR2 SNEGSKA (reference sequence). The CDR3 spans 11 residues. With 5 bases removed from V and 6 bases from J, the gap between germline ends came to 10 bases.

This sequence joins TRBV7-2 and TRBJ2-7; D is unresolved. Trimming took 0 bases from V and 3 from J, leaving 12 bases between them. This CDR3 is 15 amino acids long. Germline V gives CDR1 SGHTA, CDR2 FQGNSA. This CDR3 reads CASSLAGTPIYEQYF. Written as DNA, the CDR3 is TGTGCCAGCAGCTTAGCGGGAACTCCCATCTACGAGCAGTACTTC.

This clonotype was seen at least ten times. This chain connects TRBV29-1 to TRBJ2-5, with D tentatively TRBD1 (5 bases). CDR3 length: 12 amino acids. From germline, CDR1 is SQVTM and CDR2 ANQGSEA. Trimming shortened V by 5 bases and J by 1 base, and 8 bases separated the two germline ends. For the CDR3, the DNA is TGCAGCGTTTCCCAGGGCCAAGAGACCCAGTACTTC. This sequence encodes CSVSQGQETQYF.

V and J are TRBV20-1 and TRBJ2-1, with D possibly being TRBD2 (6 bases). Deletions cut 6 bases from V and 4 bases from J, with 19 bases between. The CDR3 contains 15 residues. Germline-derived CDR1 and CDR2 are DFQATT and SNEGSKA (reference sequence). The CDR3 nucleotides are TGCAGTGCGTCGACTAGATCCTTCCCTTACAATGAGCAGTTCTTC. It yields the protein CSASTRSFPYNEQFF.

This clonotype was picked up many times. The rearrangement links TRBV7-9 to TRBJ2-1; 8 nucleotides line up with TRBD2. With 5 bases clipped from V and 7 bases from J, the junction kept 10 bases outside the gene matches. CDR3 length equals 15 residues. The germline gives CDR1 SEHNR, CDR2 FQNEAQ (reference sequence). This CDR3 is CASSPSGRGPNEQFF. CDR3 in DNA: TGTGCCAGCAGCCCCAGCGGGAGAGGGCCTAATGAGCAGTTCTTC.

The chain employs TRBV29-1 and TRBJ2-1; TRBD1 aligns across 10 bases. Germline V gene lookup returns CDR1 SQVTM and CDR2 ANQGSEA. CDR3 length equals 14 residues. Trimming cost V 4 bases and J 4 bases; bases outside gene matches: 4. The chain's CDR3 is CSVAGTGAYNEQFF. DNA for the CDR3: TGCAGCGTTGCCGGGACAGGGGCATACAATGAGCAGTTCTTC.

The chain combines TRBV6-6 with TRBJ2-3; D is unclear. The CDR3 is made up of 12 amino acids. Trimming cost V 10 bases and J 6 bases, with 14 bases left between them. Germline V gene sequence: CDR1 MNHNY, CDR2 SVGAGI (reference sequence). The CDR3 bases are TGTGCCACCTATGAGGCCACGGATACGCAGTATTTT. Protein sequence: CATYEATDTQYF.

The chain is built from TRBV6-2 or TRBV6-3 and TRBJ2-2; 9 bases align to TRBD2. The CDR3 length is 17 residues. Germline CDR1 and CDR2: MNHEY and SVGEGT. V lost 3 bases to trimming and J lost 3 bases; unmatched junction nucleotides: 8. The CDR3 loop is CASSYSASGIDTGELFF. CDR3 DNA sequence: TGTGCCAGCAGTTATTCGGCTAGCGGGATCGACACCGGGGAGCTGTTTTTT.

The V and J genes are TRBV29-1 and TRBJ2-1; TRBD1 agrees at 10 bases. CDR3 size: 15 residues. Germline trimming cut 0 bases from V and 8 bases from J; bases unmatched to any gene: 7. Germline CDR1 is SQVTM and CDR2 is ANQGSEA. CDR3 in amino acids: CSVEDPGQGIDEQFF. The CDR3 DNA reads TGCAGCGTTGAAGACCCGGGACAGGGGATCGATGAGCAGTTCTTC.

The chain recombines TRBV28 with TRBJ2-7; D is uncertain. Germline CDR1 and CDR2: MDHEN and SYDVKM. CDR3 length: 11 amino acids. The V gene lost 8 bases and the J gene lost 3 bases, with 8 bases spanning the gap. CDR3 sequence (DNA): TGTGCCAGCGGTCTAGACTACGAGCAGTACTTC. This translates into CASGLDYEQYF. Complete variable domain (other parts from reference TRBV28 and TRBJ2-7): DVKVTQSSRYLVKRTGEKVFLECVQDMDHENMFWYRQDPGLGLRLIYFSYDVKMKEKGDIPEGYSVSREKKERFSLILESASTNQTSMYLCASGLDYEQYFGPGTRLTVT.

Worth noting for this clonotype: A read error may be the cause here, since a much bigger clone is one base away. The chain has TRBV20-1 and TRBJ2-7, with 16 bases lining up with TRBD2. Germline lookup yields CDR1 DFQATT and CDR2 SNEGSKA (reference sequence). The CDR3 has 16 amino acids. CDR3 region: CCARGTGTSGRGEQYF. The CDR3 bases are TGCTGTGCTAGAGGCACCGGGACTAGCGGGAGGGGTGAGCAGTACTTC.

The chain combines TRBV2 with TRBJ2-5; 13 nucleotides line up with TRBD2. The CDR3 sequence is 15 residues long. The germline CDR1 and CDR2 sequences are SNHLY and FYNNEI. The trim removed 3 bases at V and 10 bases at J, leaving 8 bases unmatched. Here the CDR3 reads CASSDTSGRAPNQYF. CDR3 nucleotide sequence: TGTGCCAGCAGTGACACTAGCGGGAGGGCTCCGAACCAGTACTTC.

This chain joins TRBV30 and TRBJ2-2; D might be TRBD2 (6 bases). Germline-derived CDR1 and CDR2 are GTSNPN and SVGIG (reference sequence). This CDR3 has 13 amino acids. V lost 0 bases to trimming and J lost 6 bases, with 8 bases between them. The CDR3 bases are TGTGCCTGGAGTGTACTAGCTGCCGGGGAGCTGTTTTTT. This codes for CAWSVLAAGELFF.

As for this clonotype: This may arise from a read error, as a much more abundant clone is one base away. This chain connects TRBV20-1 to TRBJ1-1; D might be TRBD1 (5 bases). Germline loops: CDR1 DFQATT, CDR2 SNEGSKA (reference sequence). This CDR3 spans 14 amino acids. The CDR3 DNA sequence: TGCAGGCCTGGCGTGGGGGGATCGAGGACTGAAGTTTTCTTT. Protein product: CRPGVGGSRTEVFF.

The chain recombines TRBV18 with TRBJ2-7; unclear D gene. The CDR3 has 15 residues. V was cut by 3 bases and J by 1 base, with 13 bases left in between. Per germline, CDR1 KGHSH and CDR2 LQKENI. This chain's CDR3 is CASSPRAERSYEQYF. The CDR3 DNA reads as TGTGCCAGCTCACCTCGGGCTGAACGGTCCTACGAGCAGTACTTC. Full variable domain (outside the CDR3, taken from reference TRBV18 and TRBJ2-7): NAGVMQNPRHLVRRRGQEARLRCSPMKGHSHVYWYRQLPEEGLKFMVYLQKENIIDESGMPKERFSAEFPKEGPSILRIQQVVRGDSAAYFCASSPRAERSYEQYFGPGTRLTVT.

This clonotype was found many times. The chain is built from TRBV6-5 and TRBJ2-7; the D gene is possibly TRBD1 (6 bases). The CDR3 has 17 residues. The germline V gene has CDR1 MNHEY and CDR2 SVGAGI. V lost 0 bases to trimming and J lost 2 bases, with 17 bases between them. The CDR3 region has the DNA TGTGCCAGCAGTTACTCTTTAAGATCAGGGGAAACCTACGAGCAGTACTTC. It yields the protein CASSYSLRSGETYEQYF.

This clonotype was detected many times. The V gene is TRBV9, the J gene TRBJ2-2, with D tentatively TRBD1 (6 bases). The CDR3 extends over 15 amino acids. The V end was cut by 0 bases, the J end by 5 bases, with 11 bases between. The V gene's germline CDR1 is SGDLS and CDR2 YYNGEE. The CDR3 DNA reads TGTGCCAGCAGCGTAGCTCGGACAGATACCGGGGAGCTGTTTTTT. Residues: CASSVARTDTGELFF. Full variable domain (remainder filled in from reference TRBV9 and TRBJ2-2): DSGVTQTPKHLITATGQRVTLRCSPRSGDLSVYWYQQSLDQGLQFLIQYYNGEERAKGNILERFSAQQFPDLHSELNLSSLELGDSALYFCASSVARTDTGELFFGEGSRLTVL.

This clonotype was seen only a few times. The V call is TRBV20-1, the J call TRBJ1-1; D uncertain. Trimming shortened V by 7 bases and J by 1 base, and 13 bases separated the two germline ends. The germline V gene has CDR1 DFQATT and CDR2 SNEGSKA (reference sequence). The CDR3 is made up of 13 amino acids. CDR3 nucleotides: TGCAGTGGGTCCGGGCCTCCGAACACTGAAGCTTTCTTT. Encoded protein: CSGSGPPNTEAFF.

This clonotype was detected a few times. The V and J genes are TRBV6-5 and TRBJ2-3; TRBD2 aligns across 12 bases. Germline V gene sequence: CDR1 MNHEY, CDR2 SVGAGI. The CDR3 runs 15 residues. With V trimmed by 4 bases and J by 4 bases, 3 bases remained unmatched. The CDR3 DNA follows: TGTGCCAGCAGTTCGACTAGCGGGAGCTCAGATACGCAGTATTTT. It encodes CASSSTSGSSDTQYF.

The chain employs TRBV5-1 and TRBJ1-2; 10 bases are shared with TRBD1. The CDR3 is 11 amino acids. V was clipped by 4 bases and J by 14 bases; unmatched bases: 5. CDR1 is SGHRS and CDR2 is YFSETQ in the germline V gene. The CDR3 protein is CASSPGQGETF. DNA of the CDR3: TGCGCCAGCAGCCCCGGACAGGGGGAGACCTTC.

This clonotype was observed at least ten times. The chain is built from TRBV9 and TRBJ2-3, with TRBD2 matching 8 bases. From germline, CDR1 is SGDLS and CDR2 YYNGEE. This CDR3 has 15 residues. Trimming removed 2 bases from V and 3 bases from J; junction bases left unmatched: 5. The CDR3 coding sequence is TGTGCCAGCAGCGTTTTGCGGGAGGCTACAGATACGCAGTATTTT. Its translation is CASSVLREATDTQYF.

The chain employs TRBV12-3 or TRBV12-4 and TRBJ2-5, with 10 bases aligning to TRBD2. The CDR3 is made up of 15 amino acids. V lost 8 bases to trimming and J lost 8 bases; unmatched junction nucleotides: 14. Written as DNA, the CDR3 is TGTGCCAGCGCCTCAGCGGGAGGGCCAGGAGAAACCCAGTACTTC. It codes for CASASAGGPGETQYF.

The CDR3 nucleotides are TGCGCCAGCAGCCCGGGACAGGGTCTTCAGCCCCAGCATTTT. The encoded protein is CASSPGQGLQPQHF. The V gene is TRBV4-3, the J gene TRBJ1-5, with 9 nucleotides matching TRBD1. CDR3 size: 14 residues. Germline-derived CDR1 and CDR2 are LGHNA and YSLEER. With V trimmed by 4 bases and J by 6 bases, 4 bases remained unmatched.